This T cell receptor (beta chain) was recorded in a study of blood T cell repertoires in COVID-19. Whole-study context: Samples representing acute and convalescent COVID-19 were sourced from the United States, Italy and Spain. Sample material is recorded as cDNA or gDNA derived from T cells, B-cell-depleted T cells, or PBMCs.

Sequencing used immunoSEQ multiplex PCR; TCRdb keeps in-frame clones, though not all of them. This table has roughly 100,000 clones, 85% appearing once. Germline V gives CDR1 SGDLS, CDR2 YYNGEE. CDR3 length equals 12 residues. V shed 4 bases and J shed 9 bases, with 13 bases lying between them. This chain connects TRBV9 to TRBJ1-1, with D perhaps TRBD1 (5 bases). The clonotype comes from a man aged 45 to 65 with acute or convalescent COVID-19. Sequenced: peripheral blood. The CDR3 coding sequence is TGTGCCAGCAGCCCTTGGGGCTTGAAAGCTTTCTTT. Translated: CASSPWGLKAFF.